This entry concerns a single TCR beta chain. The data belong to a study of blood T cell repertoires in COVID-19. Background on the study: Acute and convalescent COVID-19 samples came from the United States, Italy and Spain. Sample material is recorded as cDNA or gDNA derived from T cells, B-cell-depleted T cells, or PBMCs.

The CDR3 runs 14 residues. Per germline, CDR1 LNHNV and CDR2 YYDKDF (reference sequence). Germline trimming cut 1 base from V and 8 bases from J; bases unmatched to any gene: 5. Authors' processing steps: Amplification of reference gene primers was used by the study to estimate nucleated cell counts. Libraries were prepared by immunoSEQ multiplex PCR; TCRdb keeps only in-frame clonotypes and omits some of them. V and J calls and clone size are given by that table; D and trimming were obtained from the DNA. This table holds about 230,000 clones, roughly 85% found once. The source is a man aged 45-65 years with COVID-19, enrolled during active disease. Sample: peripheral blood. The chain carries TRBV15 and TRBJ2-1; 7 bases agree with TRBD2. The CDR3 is CATSRAGGLYEQFF. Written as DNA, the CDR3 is TGTGCCACCAGCAGAGCGGGGGGTTTGTATGAGCAGTTCTTC.